Following are 30 T cell receptor beta chains from one sample sequenced in a study of cytomegalovirus exposure and HLA in healthy donors (dated by TCRdb to about 2017). The method behind the library was the immunoSEQ multiplex PCR assay. The multiplex PCR relied on a mix of 60 forward primers for TCR Vbeta segments and 13 reverse primers for TCR Jbeta segments. TCRdb mirrors the immuneACCESS table, restricted to in-frame sequences. Some clones are absent from its copies; in checked studies, under half trace to an unresolved V gene, and the reason for the others is unknown. In this sample's table one finds about 160,000 clones. The ten top clones hold over 1% of the sample. Sequencing was carried out using PBMCs. Every receptor here comes from a woman aged 55-75 years in good health and CMV-seronegative.

The chain carries TRBV21-1 and TRBJ2-7; no check of the table's D call, TRBD1, against the DNA was made. TRBV21-1 is classified as a pseudogene. This CDR3 comprises 15 residues. CDR3 bases: TGTGCCAGCACCCAGGTGTACAGGAACGACTACGAGCAGTACTTC. It yields the protein CASTQVYRNDYEQYF.

The chain is built from TRBV7-9 and TRBJ1-2, with 9 bases aligning to TRBD1. V was clipped by 0 bases and J by 6 bases; unmatched bases: 5. The length of the CDR3 is 15 residues. Germline-derived CDR1 and CDR2 are SEHNR and FQNEAQ (reference sequence). CDR3 sequence: CASSLAWTGEDGYTF. As DNA, the CDR3 is TGTGCCAGCAGCTTAGCTTGGACAGGGGAAGATGGCTACACCTTC.

The chain couples TRBV7-3 to TRBJ1-2, with a weak D call TRBD1 (6 bases). The germline V and J ends were trimmed by 5 bases and 4 bases, with 11 bases remaining between them. CDR1 is SGHTA and CDR2 is FQGTGA in the germline V gene. There are 13 residues in the CDR3. The CDR3 is CASSPDRLYGYTF. CDR3 sequence (DNA): TGTGCCAGCAGCCCGGACAGACTCTATGGCTACACCTTC.

The chain has TRBV6-5 and TRBJ1-4; D remains ambiguous. CDR1 is MNHEY, CDR2 SVGAGI, per germline. The CDR3 loop spans 13 amino acids. The V end was cut by 6 bases, the J end by 8 bases, with 13 bases between. The CDR3 reads CASRRPGSEKLFF. CDR3 in DNA: TGTGCCAGCAGGCGACCGGGTAGCGAAAAACTGTTTTTT.

The chain employs TRBV11-2 and TRBJ1-2; 11 bases line up with TRBD1. After removal of 0 bases from V and 8 bases from J, the junction contained 8 bases not matched to a gene. Germline CDR1 reads SGHAT; CDR2 reads FQNNGV. This CDR3 contains 16 residues. In nucleotides, the CDR3 is TGTGCCAGCAGCTTAGAATGGGACAGGGGGACTACAGGCTACACCTTC. Residues: CASSLEWDRGTTGYTF.

The chain recombines TRBV6-5 with TRBJ2-1; 11 nucleotides align to TRBD2. The germline gives CDR1 MNHEY, CDR2 SVGAGI. Trimming took 6 bases from V and 6 from J; bases not matched to a gene: 7. The CDR3 totals 15 residues. The CDR3 bases are TGTGCCAGCAGCAAGACTAGCGGGGAACTCAATGAGCAGTTCTTC. Translating gives CASSKTSGELNEQFF.

This chain joins TRBV27 and TRBJ1-2; TRBD1 matches at 11 bases. This CDR3 spans 14 amino acids. V trimming: 3 bases; J trimming: 7 bases; junction bases outside the gene matches: 4. Germline lookup yields CDR1 MNHEY and CDR2 SMNVEV (reference sequence). The CDR3 region is CASSFGTGGGGYTF. For the CDR3, the DNA is TGTGCCAGCAGTTTCGGGACAGGGGGTGGTGGCTACACCTTC.

The V and J genes are TRBV2 and TRBJ2-5; 11 nucleotides line up with TRBD2. V dropped 2 bases and J dropped 4; count of bases not matched to a gene: 6. This CDR3 spans 16 amino acids. Looked up from germline, CDR1 is SNHLY and CDR2 is FYNNEI. CDR3 nucleotides: TGTGCCAGCAGTGAACCCGGGACTAGCGGCATAGAGACCCAGTACTTC. Protein product: CASSEPGTSGIETQYF.

The chain has TRBV7-3 and TRBJ1-5; 7 bases match TRBD1. The CDR3 runs 15 residues. The junction had 5 bases not matched to a gene; V was cut back by 1 base and J by 5 bases. CDR1 SGHTA and CDR2 FQGTGA come from the germline V gene. CDR3 nucleotides: TGTGCCAGCAGCTTAAGGGCTGGGACAGATCAGCCCCAGCATTTT. Its protein product is CASSLRAGTDQPQHF.

The chain uses TRBV10-3 and TRBJ1-1, with D tentatively TRBD1 (6 bases). CDR3 length equals 17 residues. Germline values: CDR1 ENHRY, CDR2 SYGVKD. The V and J ends lost 4 bases and 4 bases respectively, with 22 bases between them. The CDR3, as DNA: TGTGCCATCAGTGGGACAGCCTGGGCCCCCCTAGCCACTGAAGCTTTCTTT. It encodes CAISGTAWAPLATEAFF.

The chain is built from TRBV29-1 and TRBJ1-5; 10 bases agree with TRBD1. Germline V gene sequence: CDR1 SQVTM, CDR2 ANQGSEA. The CDR3 consists of 15 residues. V lost 3 bases and J lost 1; bases outside the gene matches: 3. CDR3 in amino acids: CSVDRQGASNQPQHF. The DNA for the CDR3 is TGCAGCGTTGACAGACAGGGGGCCAGCAATCAGCCCCAGCATTTT.

The J gene is TRBJ2-7, the V gene TRBV6-1, with TRBD1 identical over 10 bases. Germline trimming cut 6 bases from V and 4 bases from J; bases unmatched to any gene: 3. This CDR3 spans 13 amino acids. Looked up from germline, CDR1 is MNHNS and CDR2 is SASEGT. The CDR3 sequence is CASSGTGVYEQYF. The DNA of the CDR3 is TGTGCCAGCAGCGGGACAGGGGTGTACGAGCAGTACTTC.

This chain connects TRBV10-3 to TRBJ2-1, with a possible D match to TRBD2 (7 bases). V dropped 7 bases and J dropped 5 bases, with 18 bases sitting between them. CDR1 and CDR2 from the germline V gene are ENHRY and SYGVKD. CDR3 length: 15 residues. As DNA, the CDR3 is TGTGCCATCAACGCGCGGGGGCAAGGGAACAATGAGCAGTTCTTC. It is translated as CAINARGQGNNEQFF.

The chain combines TRBV5-1 with TRBJ2-2, with TRBD2 matching over 9 bases. The junction had 3 bases not matched to a gene; V was cut back by 0 bases and J by 3 bases. Germline V lookup: CDR1 SGHRS, CDR2 YFSETQ. The CDR3 contains 16 residues. The CDR3, as DNA: TGCGCCAGCAGCTTGGGGCCTAGCGGGGACACCGGGGAGCTGTTTTTT. Its translation is CASSLGPSGDTGELFF.

The chain is built from TRBV4-3 and TRBJ1-3; maybe TRBD1 (5 bases). In germline, CDR1 is LGHNA, CDR2 YSLEER. CDR3 length: 15 residues. Trimming pared 6 bases from V and 0 bases from J, leaving 12 bases between. The CDR3 is CASSPGSFSGNTIYF. The CDR3 nucleotides read TGCGCCAGCAGTCCAGGGTCCTTCTCTGGAAACACCATATATTTT.

V usage is TRBV23-1 and J usage is TRBJ1-1; TRBD1 agrees at 11 bases. TRBV23-1 falls under the ORF class, with uncertain function. Unmatched junction bases numbered 8, after V lost 5 bases and J lost 6 bases. CDR3 size: 15 residues. CDR3 nucleotide sequence: TGCGCCAGCAGTGGAGCGGGACAGGGGGTCCCTGAAGCTTTCTTT. Protein product: CASSGAGQGVPEAFF.

The chain recombines TRBV5-6 with TRBJ2-3; TRBD2 matches at 8 bases. V gave up 9 bases and J gave up 5 bases; unmatched junction bases: 14. Germline CDR1 SGHDT, CDR2 YYEEEE. CDR3 length: 15 amino acids. The CDR3 bases are TGTGCCACCACCACGCTAGCGGGCAGGGAAGATACGCAGTATTTT. This sequence encodes CATTTLAGREDTQYF.

The chain employs TRBV19 and TRBJ2-7; 7 bases align to TRBD2. The germline V gene encodes CDR1 LNHDA and CDR2 SQIVND (reference sequence). The CDR3 has 15 amino acids. With V trimmed by 5 bases and J by 6 bases, 13 bases remained unmatched. In nucleotides, the CDR3 is TGTGCCAGTAGTCTCGCGGGAGAATCTCGGGGCGAGCAGTACTTC. Translating it yields CASSLAGESRGEQYF.

The chain recombines TRBV6-1 with TRBJ1-1; tentatively, D is TRBD1 (5 bases). V gave up 4 bases and J gave up 4 bases, with 13 bases separating them. This CDR3 is built from 14 residues. Per the germline V gene, CDR1 is MNHNS and CDR2 is SASEGT. The DNA of the CDR3 is TGTGCCAGCAGTGCCTGGGGCGGTAGCACTGAAGCTTTCTTT. Amino acid sequence: CASSAWGGSTEAFF.

This chain joins TRBV5-1 and TRBJ1-1, with D unresolved. This CDR3 comprises 13 residues. Germline CDR1 and CDR2: SGHRS and YFSETQ. Trimming took 1 base from V and 7 from J, leaving 11 bases between them. The CDR3, as DNA: TGCGCCAGCAGCTTGTCCCCCGGGAATGAAGCTTTCTTT. Translated, it gives CASSLSPGNEAFF.

The chain has TRBV9 and TRBJ2-2; 8 nucleotides align to TRBD1. The CDR3 is made up of 17 amino acids. J was trimmed by 1 base and V by 3 bases; bases with no gene match: 8. Per the germline V gene, CDR1 is SGDLS and CDR2 is YYNGEE. CDR3 in DNA: TGTGCCAGCAGCGGCGGTCCCGGGACAGGGAACACCGGGGAGCTGTTTTTT. It is translated as CASSGGPGTGNTGELFF.

The chain is built from TRBV19 and TRBJ2-3, with 7 bases matching TRBD1. CDR3 length: 13 amino acids. The V gene end was trimmed by 6 bases and the J gene end by 6 bases; junction bases not matched to a gene: 6. The germline V gene has CDR1 LNHDA and CDR2 SQIVND (reference sequence). The CDR3 loop is CASSLGGSDTQYF. For the CDR3, the DNA is TGTGCCAGTAGCCTAGGGGGCTCGGATACGCAGTATTTT. The variable domain in full, with the rest retrieved from reference TRBV19 and TRBJ2-3, is DGGITQSPKYLFRKEGQNVTLSCEQNLNHDAMYWYRQDPGQGLRLIYYSQIVNDFQKGDIAEGYSVSREKKESFPLTVTSAQKNPTAFYLCASSLGGSDTQYFGPGTRLTVL.

The V and J genes are TRBV10-3 and TRBJ2-5; 14 nucleotides agree with TRBD2. The CDR3 runs to 18 residues. V was clipped by 2 bases and J by 0 bases; unmatched bases: 5. The germline CDR1 and CDR2 sequences are ENHRY and SYGVKD. In DNA, the CDR3 is TGTGCCATCAGTGAGGGGACTAGCGGGGGCCAACACCAAGAGACCCAGTACTTC. This gives the protein CAISEGTSGGQHQETQYF.

V and J are TRBV5-1 and TRBJ2-5; weak D call: TRBD2 (6 bases). Germline assignment: CDR1 SGHRS and CDR2 YFSETQ. The CDR3 contains 15 residues. V lost 4 bases and J 4 bases, leaving 17 bases between the germline ends. The CDR3 DNA follows: TGCGCCAGCAGCCGGGGGTCGTGGGATTTAGAGACCCAGTACTTC. It is translated as CASSRGSWDLETQYF.

This chain links TRBV2 with TRBJ1-1; unclear D gene. Germline CDR1 reads SNHLY; CDR2 reads FYNNEI. V lost 5 bases and J lost 6, with 13 bases in between. The CDR3 is 13 amino acids. CDR3 nucleotides: TGTGCCAGCAGTCTAACCGGGGAAGCTGAAGCTTTCTTT. Encoded protein: CASSLTGEAEAFF.

The rearrangement links TRBV5-1 to TRBJ1-1; 8 nucleotides line up with TRBD1. After removal of 4 bases from V and 3 bases from J, the junction contained 8 bases not matched to a gene. The CDR3 has 15 amino acids. Germline V gene lookup returns CDR1 SGHRS and CDR2 YFSETQ. The CDR3, as DNA: TGCGCCAGCAGCATACAAGGACAGGGAGACACTGAAGCTTTCTTT. This encodes CASSIQGQGDTEAFF.

The chain combines TRBV5-6 with TRBJ1-2; 7 bases match TRBD1. The ends lost 4 bases at V and 2 bases at J; junction bases unmatched: 2. This CDR3 is 13 amino acids long. CDR1 and CDR2 from the germline V gene are SGHDT and YYEEEE. CDR3 protein: CASSMDRNYGYTF. DNA of the CDR3: TGTGCCAGCAGCATGGACAGGAACTATGGCTACACCTTC.

DNA of the CDR3: TGTGCCAGCAGCCCATTCGGGGGGCAATACATTGGGGAGCTGTTTTTT. This codes for CASSPFGGQYIGELFF. The chain couples TRBV13 to TRBJ2-2; the D gene is possibly TRBD2 (7 bases). This CDR3 region has 16 residues. The V end was cut by 5 bases, the J end by 8 bases, with 21 bases between. Germline CDR1 reads PRHDT; CDR2 reads FYEKMQ (reference sequence).

The V and J genes are TRBV5-1 and TRBJ2-3, with D possibly TRBD1 on 6 matching bases. V gave up 0 bases and J gave up 3 bases, with 14 bases separating them. This CDR3 comprises 16 residues. The germline V gene has CDR1 SGHRS and CDR2 YFSETQ. The CDR3 spells CASSLDPAGVTDTQYF. CDR3 nucleotides: TGCGCCAGCAGCTTGGATCCGGCAGGGGTGACAGATACGCAGTATTTT.

CDR3 sequence reads: CASQQGGGNQPQHF. The DNA for the CDR3 is TGTGCCAGCCAACAGGGGGGAGGCAATCAGCCCCAGCATTTT. The chain links TRBV2 to TRBJ1-5; 8 positions agree with TRBD1. CDR3 length: 14 residues. Germline trimming cut 8 bases from V and 2 bases from J; bases unmatched to any gene: 5. Germline V gives CDR1 SNHLY, CDR2 FYNNEI.